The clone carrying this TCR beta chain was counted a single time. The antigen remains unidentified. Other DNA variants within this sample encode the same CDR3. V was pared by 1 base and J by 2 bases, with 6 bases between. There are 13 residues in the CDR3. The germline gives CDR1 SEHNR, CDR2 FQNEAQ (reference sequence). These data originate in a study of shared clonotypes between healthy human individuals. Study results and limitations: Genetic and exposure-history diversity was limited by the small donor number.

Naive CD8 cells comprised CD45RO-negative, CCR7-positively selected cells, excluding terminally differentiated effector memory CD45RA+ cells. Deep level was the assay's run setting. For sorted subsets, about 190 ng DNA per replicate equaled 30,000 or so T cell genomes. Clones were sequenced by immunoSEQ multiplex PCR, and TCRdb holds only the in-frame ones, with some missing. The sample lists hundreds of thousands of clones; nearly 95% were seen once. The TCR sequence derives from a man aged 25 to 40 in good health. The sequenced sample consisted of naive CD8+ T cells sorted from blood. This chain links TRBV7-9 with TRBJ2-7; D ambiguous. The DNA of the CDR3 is TGTGCCAGCAGCTTAGTAGATACCTACGAGCAGTACTTC. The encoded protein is CASSLVDTYEQYF.